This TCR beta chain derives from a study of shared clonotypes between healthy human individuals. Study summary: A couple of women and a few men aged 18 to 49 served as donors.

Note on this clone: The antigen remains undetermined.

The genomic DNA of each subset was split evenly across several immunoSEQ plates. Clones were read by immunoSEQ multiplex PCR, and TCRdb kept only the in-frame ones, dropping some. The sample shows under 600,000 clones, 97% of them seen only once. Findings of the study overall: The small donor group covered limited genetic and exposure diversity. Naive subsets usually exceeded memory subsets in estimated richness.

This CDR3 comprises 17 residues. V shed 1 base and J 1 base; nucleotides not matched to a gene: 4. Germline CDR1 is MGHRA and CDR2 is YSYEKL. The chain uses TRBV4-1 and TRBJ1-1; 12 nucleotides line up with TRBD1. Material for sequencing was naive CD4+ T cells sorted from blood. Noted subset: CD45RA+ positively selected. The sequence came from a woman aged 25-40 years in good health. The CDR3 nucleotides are TGCGCCAGCAGCCAAGGGGACAGGGGGCTCAGGAACACTGAAGCTTTCTTT. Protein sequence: CASSQGDRGLRNTEAFF.